This T cell receptor beta chain was captured in a study of blood T cell repertoires in COVID-19. Study as a whole: Nucleic acid was either cDNA or gDNA, and it came from T cells, B-cell-depleted T cells, or PBMCs.

The germline CDR1 and CDR2 sequences are LGHNT and FRNRAP. The CDR3 has 15 residues. Trimming removed 3 bases from V and 7 bases from J, with 16 bases in between. Original methodology: The assay estimated nucleated cells by amplifying reference gene primers. The assay was immunoSEQ multiplex PCR, and TCRdb's table has in-frame clones only and misses some. D and trimming come from the DNA, and the V and J calls and clone size come from that table. The sample holds around 300,000 clones; about 90% are singletons and the top ten take about 2%. The sample taken for sequencing was peripheral blood. This chain joins TRBV12-5 and TRBJ2-1, with D possibly matching TRBD1 (6 bases). The sequence derives from a man aged 18 to 30 with active or convalescent COVID-19. Here the CDR3 reads CASGFSNRVANEQFF. The CDR3 nucleotides read TGTGCTAGTGGTTTCTCAAACAGGGTAGCGAATGAGCAGTTCTTC.